This T cell receptor beta chain is drawn from a study of blood T cell repertoires in COVID-19. On the study more broadly: Whether acute or convalescent, the COVID-19 samples came from the United States, Italy and Spain. PBMCs, B-cell-depleted T cells, or T cells provided the cDNA or gDNA that made up the material.

Per germline, CDR1 SNHLY and CDR2 FYNNEI. CDR3 length: 14 residues. Deletions cut 3 bases from V and 8 bases from J, with 16 bases between. Original data processing: By means of reference gene primer amplification, nucleated cell counts were estimated. The method was immunoSEQ multiplex PCR; TCRdb's version includes in-frame clones alone and lacks a portion of them. D and trimming were read from the DNA, whereas the V and J calls and clone size are those reported in that table. The sample consists of 97,000 or so clones, more than 90% of them appearing once. The specimen sequenced was peripheral blood. This sequence joins TRBV2 and TRBJ1-2; a weak D match, TRBD1 (5 bases). The sequence came from a man younger than 30 with acute or convalescent COVID-19. The CDR3 coding sequence is TGTGCCAGCAGTGACAGGGTGGGCTATTACGGCTACACCTTC. Its translation is CASSDRVGYYGYTF. The variable domain in full, completed from reference TRBV2 and TRBJ1-2, reads EPEVTQTPSHQVTQMGQEVILRCVPISNHLYFYWYRQILGQKVEFLVSFYNNEISEKSEIFDDQFSVERPDGSNFTLKIRSTKLEDSAMYFCASSDRVGYYGYTFGSGTRLTVV.